The clone carrying this TCR beta chain appeared a few times. The CDR3 covers 15 residues. CDR1 and CDR2 from the germline V gene are ENHRY and SYGVKD. The V gene lost 4 bases and the J gene lost 0 bases, with 12 bases spanning the gap. The sample originates from a study of OX40 agonist ivuxolimab in advanced cancers. Data came from immunoSEQ multiplex PCR; TCRdb stores just in-frame clones and leaves some out. The sample has about 70,000 clones, more than 80% seen once; the top ten hold about 1.1%. The sequence came from an adult with an advanced solid tumor such as melanoma, head and neck, liver or kidney cancer. Sequencing was performed on CD4+ or CD8+ T cells sorted from blood, taken in a trial of the OX40 agonist ivuxolimab. This chain joins TRBV10-3 and TRBJ2-5; D is tentatively TRBD1 or TRBD2 (5 bases each). The DNA of the CDR3 is TGTGCCATCAGTGCGGGACCCTTGTACCAAGAGACCCAGTACTTC. It yields the protein CAISAGPLYQETQYF.